This T cell receptor beta chain was recovered during a study of identical twins. Using its own MiXCR run on the 5' RACE reads, TCRdb lists one record per CDR3 protein. The data show roughly 770,000 distinct CDR3 sequences, with roughly 18% seen just once and about an eighth held by the top ten. Study-wide results and caveats: Invariant MAIT and iNKT cells may have partly biased zero-insertion analyses.

This clonotype has a handful of counts. Its antigen is as yet unknown. All donors were healthy, and all were Caucasian. These data were also filed under a second study, of T cells expressing NK-cell markers.

The clonotype was recovered from a woman aged 18-35 years in good health. The specimen was PBMCs.

As DNA, the CDR3 is TGTGCCAGCACTCACAGTCGGGGCTACACCTTC. Protein: CASTHSRGYTF. The V gene is TRBV18, the J gene TRBJ1-2; no firm D call. Germline CDR1 reads KGHSH; CDR2 reads LQKENI. This CDR3 contains 11 residues. V lost 8 bases and J lost 8, with 12 bases in between. The variable domain in full, with the rest retrieved from reference TRBV18 and TRBJ1-2, is NAGVMQNPRHLVRRRGQEARLRCSPMKGHSHVYWYRQLPEEGLKFMVYLQKENIIDESGMPKERFSAEFPKEGPSILRIQQVVRGDSAAYFCASTHSRGYTFGSGTRLTVV.